The rows below give T cell receptor beta chains drawn from one sample of a study of shared clonotypes between healthy human individuals. Assay used: immunoSEQ multiplex PCR; TCRdb lists only in-frame clones, some missing. The table shows more than 2 million clones, with about 95% occurring only once. Material for sequencing was naive CD8+ T cells sorted from blood. These receptors all come from a man between 18 and 29 years old in good health. Each CDR3 is given with its conserved first and last residue. A D gene is named only where the DNA matches it firmly. Where a row states a size, it is once, few, many or the class of an expanded clone; other rows omit it.

d_call j_call v_call clone_size cdr3_aa cdr3_nt
TRBD2 TRBJ2-5 TRBV7-9 NA CASSPLYRTSGGAQETQYF TGTGCCAGCAGCCCCCTCTATCGGACTAGCGGGGGGGCACAAGAGACCCAGTACTTC
NA TRBJ2-7 TRBV2 NA CASTEGGSYEQYF TGTGCCAGCACCGAGGGGGGCTCCTACGAGCAGTACTTC
NA TRBJ2-2 TRBV27 once CASSLTLGGINGGELFF TGTGCCAGCAGTTTAACCTTAGGCGGCATAAACGGGGGGGAGCTGTTTTTT
NA TRBJ2-7 TRBV9 few CASSVGGGTYEQYF TGTGCCAGCAGCGTAGGTGGAGGAACCTACGAGCAGTACTTC
NA TRBJ2-5 TRBV4-3 NA CASSQAHEETQYF TGCGCCAGCAGCCAGGCTCACGAAGAGACCCAGTACTTC
TRBD2 TRBJ2-5 TRBV5-6 NA CASSSGLDDHETQYF TGTGCCAGCAGCTCCGGACTAGACGATCATGAGACCCAGTACTTC
TRBD2 TRBJ2-3 TRBV4-1 NA CASSQYGLAGEDTQYF TGCGCCAGCAGCCAATATGGACTAGCGGGAGAAGATACGCAGTATTTT
NA TRBJ2-2 TRBV5-5 NA CASSQGSNTGELFF TGTGCCAGCTCCCAGGGGTCGAACACCGGGGAGCTGTTTTTT
NA TRBJ1-4 TRBV27 once CASSLGVFGEKLFF TGTGCCAGCAGTTTAGGGGTCTTTGGTGAAAAACTGTTTTTT
NA TRBJ2-6 TRBV27 NA CASSLYGNSGANVLTF TGTGCCAGCAGTTTATATGGTAATTCCGGGGCCAACGTCCTGACTTTC
NA TRBJ1-6 TRBV7-6 NA CASSRTRTETNSPLHF TGTGCCAGCAGCCGGACAAGGACGGAAACTAATTCACCCCTCCACTTT
TRBD1 TRBJ2-7 TRBV15 NA CATSRALTGQGYF TGTGCCACCAGCAGAGCCCTGACCGGACAGGGTTACTTC
TRBD2 TRBJ2-1 TRBV6-6 NA CASTPRGGGSDAEQFF TGTGCCAGCACTCCCCGGGGCGGGGGGTCGGACGCTGAGCAGTTCTTC
TRBD2 TRBJ2-1 TRBV7-6 NA CASSLERGFDNEQFF TGTGCCAGCAGCTTGGAGCGGGGATTCGACAATGAGCAGTTCTTC
TRBD1 TRBJ1-4 TRBV4-3 NA CASSQEWTGVQLREKLFF TGCGCCAGCAGCCAAGAGTGGACAGGGGTTCAACTAAGGGAAAAACTGTTTTTT
NA TRBJ1-6 TRBV6-1 NA CASSEVVSISYNSPLHF TGTGCCAGCAGTGAAGTAGTTTCCATCTCCTATAATTCACCCCTCCACTTT
NA TRBJ2-1 TRBV19 NA CASSISASVSSYNEQFF TGTGCCAGTAGTATCTCGGCTAGCGTGAGCTCCTACAATGAGCAGTTCTTC
NA TRBJ1-6 TRBV27 NA CASSPLDRSYNSPLHF TGTGCCAGCAGTCCGTTAGACAGATCCTATAATTCACCCCTCCACTTT
NA TRBJ2-7 TRBV29-1 NA CSVVGNQYEQYF TGCAGCGTTGTGGGGAACCAATACGAGCAGTACTTC
NA TRBJ2-1 TRBV28 NA CANSTRRVRLIYNEQFF TGTGCCAACTCCACGAGGAGGGTCCGATTGATCTACAATGAGCAGTTCTTC
TRBD1 TRBJ1-5 TRBV27 NA CASSLGQGGQPQHF TGTGCCAGCAGTTTGGGGCAGGGGGGACAGCCCCAGCATTTT
NA TRBJ2-7 TRBV7-8 NA CASSPYSGTYEQYF TGTGCCAGCAGCCCCTACTCCGGGACCTACGAGCAGTACTTC
NA TRBJ2-3 TRBV10-2 NA CASSVGDTQYF TGCGCCAGCAGTGTAGGGGATACGCAGTATTTT
NA TRBJ2-3 TRBV6-5 NA CASRPLLGVADTQYF TGTGCCAGCAGACCACTCCTGGGGGTGGCAGATACGCAGTATTTT
NA TRBJ1-1 TRBV19 NA CASSIGTVNTEAFF TGTGCCAGTAGTATAGGGACGGTGAACACTGAAGCTTTCTTT
NA TRBJ1-5 TRBV27 NA CASSSGFSNQPQHF TGTGCCAGCAGTTCAGGTTTTAGCAATCAGCCCCAGCATTTT
NA TRBJ2-3 TRBV4-2 NA CASSPTTDTQYF TGTGCCAGCAGCCCGACCACAGATACGCAGTATTTT
TRBD2 TRBJ2-7 TRBV4-1 NA CASSPLAESYEQYF TGCGCCAGCAGCCCGCTAGCGGAATCCTACGAGCAGTACTTC
NA TRBJ2-5 TRBV12-5 NA CASGRGATMGTQYF TGTGCTAGTGGTCGCGGGGCCACTATGGGGACCCAGTACTTC
TRBD1 TRBJ1-1 TRBV5-4 NA CASSTGTVEAFF TGTGCCAGCAGCACTGGGACAGTTGAAGCTTTCTTT
TRBD1 TRBJ2-5 TRBV6-5 NA CASRGTGGWRETQYF TGTGCCAGCAGAGGGACAGGGGGATGGCGAGAGACCCAGTACTTC
TRBD1 TRBJ2-7 TRBV29-1 NA CSVEEVQGVSYEQYF TGCAGCGTTGAAGAGGTACAGGGGGTCTCCTACGAGCAGTACTTC
NA TRBJ2-5 TRBV4-1 NA CASSQDPPGGEGETQYF TGCGCCAGCAGCCAAGATCCGCCTGGGGGCGAAGGAGAGACCCAGTACTTC
TRBD1 TRBJ1-1 TRBV27 NA CASNYPGQELCEAFF TGTGCCAGCAACTATCCGGGACAGGAGTTGTGCGAAGCTTTCTTT
NA TRBJ1-4 TRBV30 NA CAWSVIRAANEKLFF TGTGCCTGGAGTGTTATCAGGGCAGCTAATGAAAAACTGTTTTTT
NA TRBJ2-5 TRBV20-1 NA CSAWVGETQYF TGCAGTGCTTGGGTGGGAGAGACCCAGTACTTC
TRBD1 TRBJ2-7 TRBV6-6 NA CASSWDRSYEQYF TGTGCCAGCAGTTGGGACAGGTCCTACGAGCAGTACTTC
NA TRBJ2-1 TRBV27 NA CASRVVGPRDEQFF TGTGCCAGCAGGGTCGTTGGCCCCAGGGATGAGCAGTTCTTC
TRBD1 TRBJ2-1 TRBV5-5 NA CASSYPTGGTDNEQFF TGTGCCAGCAGCTACCCAACAGGGGGAACGGACAATGAGCAGTTCTTC
NA TRBJ2-7 TRBV9 NA CASSAGSTRYEQYF TGTGCCAGCAGCGCCGGGTCTACGAGGTACGAGCAGTACTTC
NA TRBJ2-2 TRBV4-1 NA CASSQEDGLNTGELFF TGCGCCAGCAGCCAAGAGGACGGACTTAACACCGGGGAGCTGTTTTTT
TRBD2 TRBJ2-7 TRBV6-1 NA CASSEEGGSSYEQYF TGTGCCAGCAGTGAAGAGGGCGGGAGCTCCTACGAGCAGTACTTC
NA TRBJ1-1 TRBV29-1 NA CSVEGSEAFF TGCAGCGTTGAAGGGTCTGAAGCTTTCTTT
NA TRBJ2-2 TRBV7-9 few CASSPADRGRSGELFF TGTGCCAGCAGCCCCGCGGACCGGGGACGGTCCGGGGAGCTGTTTTTT
TRBD1 TRBJ1-6 TRBV4-1 NA CASSQTGGNSPLHF TGCGCCAGCAGCCAAACAGGGGGTAATTCACCCCTCCACTTT
NA TRBJ2-7 TRBV7-9 NA CASRSLQGKKTYEQYF TGTGCCAGCAGATCCCTCCAGGGAAAGAAAACCTACGAGCAGTACTTC
NA TRBJ2-1 TRBV13 NA CASSPYIGVEQFF TGTGCCAGCAGCCCCTACATTGGGGTTGAGCAGTTCTTC
TRBD1 TRBJ2-7 TRBV27 NA CASSLGTGVYEQYF TGTGCCAGCAGCTTGGGGACAGGGGTCTACGAGCAGTACTTC
TRBD2 TRBJ2-7 TRBV4-1 NA CASSQLAGLYEQYF TGCGCCAGCAGCCAACTAGCGGGGCTCTACGAGCAGTACTTC